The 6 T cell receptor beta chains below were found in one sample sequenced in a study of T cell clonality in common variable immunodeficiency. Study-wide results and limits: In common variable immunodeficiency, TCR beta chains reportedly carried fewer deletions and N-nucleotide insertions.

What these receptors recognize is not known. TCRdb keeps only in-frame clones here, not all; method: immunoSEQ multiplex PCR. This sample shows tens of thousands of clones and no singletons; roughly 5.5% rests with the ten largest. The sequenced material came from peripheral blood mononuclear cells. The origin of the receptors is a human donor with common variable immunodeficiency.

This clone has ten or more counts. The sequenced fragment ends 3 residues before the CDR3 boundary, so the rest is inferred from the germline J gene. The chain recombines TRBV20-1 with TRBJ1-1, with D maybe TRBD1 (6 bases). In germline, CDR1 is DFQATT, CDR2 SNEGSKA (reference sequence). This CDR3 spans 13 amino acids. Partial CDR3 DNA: TGCAGTGCTAGAACCCAGGGGAGACCTCCA. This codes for CSARTQGRPP. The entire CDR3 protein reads CSARTQGRPPAFF.

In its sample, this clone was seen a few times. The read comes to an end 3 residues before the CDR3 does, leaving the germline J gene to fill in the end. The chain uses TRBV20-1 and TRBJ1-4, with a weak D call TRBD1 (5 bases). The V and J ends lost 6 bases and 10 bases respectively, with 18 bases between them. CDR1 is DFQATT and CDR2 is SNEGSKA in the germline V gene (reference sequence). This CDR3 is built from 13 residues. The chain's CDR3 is CSAPDRGVGKLFF. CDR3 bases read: TGCAGTGCGCCCGACAGAGGAGTTGGAAAA.

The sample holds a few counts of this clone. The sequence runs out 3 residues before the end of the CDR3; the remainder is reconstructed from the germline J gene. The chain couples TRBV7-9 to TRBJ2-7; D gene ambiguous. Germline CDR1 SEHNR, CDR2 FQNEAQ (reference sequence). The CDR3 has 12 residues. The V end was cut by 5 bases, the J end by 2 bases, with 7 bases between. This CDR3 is CASSIQTYEQYF. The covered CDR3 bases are TGTGCCAGCAGCATCCAAACCTACGAG.

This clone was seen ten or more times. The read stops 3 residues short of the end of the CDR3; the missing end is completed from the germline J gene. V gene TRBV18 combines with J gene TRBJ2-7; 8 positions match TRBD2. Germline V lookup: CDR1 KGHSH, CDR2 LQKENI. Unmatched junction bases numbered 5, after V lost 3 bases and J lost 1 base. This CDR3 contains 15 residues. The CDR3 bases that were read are TGTGCCAGCTCACCTCCCGGGGGGGGTTCCTACGAG. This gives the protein CASSPPGGGSYE. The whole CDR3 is CASSPPGGGSYEQYF.

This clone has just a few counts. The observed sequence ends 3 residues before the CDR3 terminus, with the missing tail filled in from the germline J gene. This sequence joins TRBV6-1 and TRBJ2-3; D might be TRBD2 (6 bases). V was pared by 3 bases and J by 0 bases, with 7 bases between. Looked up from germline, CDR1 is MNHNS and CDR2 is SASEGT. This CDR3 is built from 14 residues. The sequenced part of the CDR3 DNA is TGTGCCAGCAGTGAGGGACTTAGCACAGATACG. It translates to CASSEGLSTDT. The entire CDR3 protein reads CASSEGLSTDTQYF.

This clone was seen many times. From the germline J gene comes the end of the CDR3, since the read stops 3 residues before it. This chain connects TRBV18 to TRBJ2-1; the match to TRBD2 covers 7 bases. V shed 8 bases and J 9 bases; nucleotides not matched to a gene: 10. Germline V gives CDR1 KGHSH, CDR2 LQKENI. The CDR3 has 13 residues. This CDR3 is CASLEVRESEQFF. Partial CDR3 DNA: TGTGCCAGCCTAGAGGTGCGGGAGAGTGAG.